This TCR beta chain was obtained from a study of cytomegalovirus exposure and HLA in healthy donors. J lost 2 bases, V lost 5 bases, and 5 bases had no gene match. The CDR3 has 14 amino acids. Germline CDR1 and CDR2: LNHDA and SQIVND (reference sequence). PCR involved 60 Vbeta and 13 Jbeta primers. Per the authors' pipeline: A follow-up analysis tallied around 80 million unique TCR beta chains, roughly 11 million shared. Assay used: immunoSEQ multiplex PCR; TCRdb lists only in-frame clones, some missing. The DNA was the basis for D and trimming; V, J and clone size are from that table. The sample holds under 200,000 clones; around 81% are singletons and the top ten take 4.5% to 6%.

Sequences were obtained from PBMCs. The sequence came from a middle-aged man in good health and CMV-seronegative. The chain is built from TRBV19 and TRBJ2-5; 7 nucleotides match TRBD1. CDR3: CASSSGTAQETQYF. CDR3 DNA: TGTGCCAGTAGTTCCGGGACAGCTCAAGAGACCCAGTACTTC.